The rows below give T cell receptor beta chains drawn from one sample of a study of blood T cell repertoires in COVID-19. Using immunoSEQ multiplex PCR, the repertoire was profiled, and TCRdb retains in-frame clones only, with some absent. Among some 200,000 clones listed, about nine tenths were seen once. Sample: peripheral blood. These receptors were obtained from a man aged 80 or over with acute or convalescent COVID-19. CDR3s include the opening cysteine and the closing phenylalanine or tryptophan. A D gene is named only where the DNA matches it firmly. Only some rows state a clone size, as once, few, many or a class for expanded clones.

cdr3_aa: CASSNLDRESDGYTF
cdr3_nt: TGTGCCAGTAGTAACCTGGACAGGGAGTCAGATGGCTACACCTTC
cdr3_length: 15
v_call: TRBV19
clone_size: NA
d_call: TRBD1
j_call: TRBJ1-2

cdr3_aa: CASSPGLAPEQYF
cdr3_nt: TGCGCCAGCAGCCCAGGACTAGCTCCCGAGCAGTACTTC
cdr3_length: 13
v_call: TRBV5-1
clone_size: NA
d_call: TRBD2
j_call: TRBJ2-7

cdr3_aa: CASSLRGTGKYNEQFF
cdr3_nt: TGTGCCAGCAGCTTAAGGGGGACAGGGAAGTACAATGAGCAGTTCTTC
cdr3_length: 16
v_call: TRBV7-3
clone_size: NA
d_call: TRBD1
j_call: TRBJ2-1

cdr3_aa: CSVFKTSVGTDTQYF
cdr3_nt: TGCAGCGTTTTTAAGACTAGCGTGGGCACAGATACGCAGTATTTT
cdr3_length: 15
v_call: TRBV29-1
clone_size: NA
d_call: TRBD2
j_call: TRBJ2-3

cdr3_aa: CASSVLMNTEAFF
cdr3_nt: TGTGCCAGCAGCGTCCTAATGAACACTGAAGCTTTCTTT
cdr3_length: 13
v_call: TRBV9
clone_size: NA
d_call: NA
j_call: TRBJ1-1

cdr3_aa: CSASPGTGYTEAFF
cdr3_nt: TGCAGTGCTAGTCCCGGGACAGGGTACACTGAAGCTTTCTTT
cdr3_length: 14
v_call: TRBV20-1
clone_size: NA
d_call: TRBD1
j_call: TRBJ1-1

cdr3_aa: CSVLGQIYEQYF
cdr3_nt: TGCAGCGTATTGGGACAGATCTACGAGCAGTACTTC
cdr3_length: 12
v_call: TRBV29-1
clone_size: NA
d_call: TRBD1
j_call: TRBJ2-7

cdr3_aa: CASSRLAEGSSGNTIYF
cdr3_nt: TGCGCCAGCAGCCGCCTGGCAGAAGGGAGCTCTGGAAACACCATATATTTT
cdr3_length: 17
v_call: TRBV4-1
clone_size: NA
d_call: NA
j_call: TRBJ1-3

cdr3_aa: CASSIDREVRNTEAFF
cdr3_nt: TGTGCCAGTAGTATCGACAGGGAGGTCAGGAACACTGAAGCTTTCTTT
cdr3_length: 16
v_call: TRBV19
clone_size: NA
d_call: TRBD1
j_call: TRBJ1-1

cdr3_aa: CASSEDAASHQPQHF
cdr3_nt: TGTGCCAGCAGTGAAGATGCGGCCTCTCATCAGCCCCAGCATTTT
cdr3_length: 15
v_call: TRBV2
clone_size: NA
d_call: NA
j_call: TRBJ1-5

cdr3_aa: CASSIPSEAFF
cdr3_nt: TGTGCCAGTAGTATACCCAGTGAAGCTTTCTTT
cdr3_length: 11
v_call: TRBV19
clone_size: NA
d_call: NA
j_call: TRBJ1-1

cdr3_aa: CASSDDRGPQETQYF
cdr3_nt: TGTGCCAGCAGTGACGACAGGGGACCCCAAGAGACCCAGTACTTC
cdr3_length: 15
v_call: TRBV25-1
clone_size: NA
d_call: TRBD1
j_call: TRBJ2-5

cdr3_aa: CASSEQLRGPGYTF
cdr3_nt: TGTGCCAGCAGTGAACAATTAAGGGGGCCTGGCTACACCTTC
cdr3_length: 14
v_call: TRBV2
clone_size: NA
d_call: TRBD1
j_call: TRBJ1-2

cdr3_aa: CASSLEAGWDQPQHF
cdr3_nt: TGTGCCAGTAGCCTTGAGGCAGGGTGGGATCAGCCCCAGCATTTT
cdr3_length: 15
v_call: TRBV19
clone_size: NA
d_call: NA
j_call: TRBJ1-5

cdr3_aa: CASSSGTSRAETQYF
cdr3_nt: TGTGCCAGCAGCTCCGGGACTTCTAGGGCAGAGACCCAGTACTTC
cdr3_length: 15
v_call: TRBV5-4
clone_size: NA
d_call: NA
j_call: TRBJ2-5

cdr3_aa: CASSSPGQGALSYEQYF
cdr3_nt: TGTGCCAGCAGCTCCCCGGGACAGGGGGCGTTATCCTACGAGCAGTACTTC
cdr3_length: 17
v_call: TRBV28
clone_size: NA
d_call: TRBD1
j_call: TRBJ2-7

cdr3_aa: CASRGQGLLGELFF
cdr3_nt: TGCGCCAGCCGGGGACAGGGGTTACTAGGGGAGCTGTTTTTT
cdr3_length: 14
v_call: TRBV5-1
clone_size: NA
d_call: TRBD1
j_call: TRBJ2-2

cdr3_aa: CASSPPRTSGEMGELFF
cdr3_nt: TGTGCCAGCAGCCCACCCCGGACTAGCGGTGAGATGGGGGAGCTGTTTTTT
cdr3_length: 17
v_call: TRBV7-2
clone_size: NA
d_call: TRBD2
j_call: TRBJ2-2

cdr3_aa: CASSDPPTGKGETQYF
cdr3_nt: TGTGCCAGCAGTGACCCCCCGACAGGGAAGGGGGAGACCCAGTACTTC
cdr3_length: 16
v_call: TRBV6-1
clone_size: NA
d_call: TRBD1
j_call: TRBJ2-5

cdr3_aa: CASSTSGNSYEQYF
cdr3_nt: TGTGCCAGTAGCACTAGCGGGAACTCCTACGAGCAGTACTTC
cdr3_length: 14
v_call: TRBV19
clone_size: NA
d_call: TRBD2
j_call: TRBJ2-7

cdr3_aa: CASSYQALDTQYF
cdr3_nt: TGTGCCAGCAGCTACCAGGCATTGGATACGCAGTATTTT
cdr3_length: 13
v_call: TRBV11-3
clone_size: NA
d_call: NA
j_call: TRBJ2-3

cdr3_aa: CASSFSTYNEQFF
cdr3_nt: TGTGCCAGCAGCTTTAGCACATACAATGAGCAGTTCTTC
cdr3_length: 13
v_call: TRBV11-2
clone_size: NA
d_call: NA
j_call: TRBJ2-1

cdr3_aa: CASSIQMNTEAFF
cdr3_nt: TGCGCCAGCAGTATACAAATGAACACTGAAGCTTTCTTT
cdr3_length: 13
v_call: TRBV10-1
clone_size: NA
d_call: NA
j_call: TRBJ1-1

cdr3_aa: CASSLGEFSYNSPLHF
cdr3_nt: TGCGCCAGCAGCTTGGGGGAGTTCTCCTATAATTCACCCCTCCACTTT
cdr3_length: 16
v_call: TRBV5-1
clone_size: few
d_call: NA
j_call: TRBJ1-6

cdr3_aa: CASTSRGQGLSYEQYF
cdr3_nt: TGTGCCAGCACTTCAAGGGGCCAGGGCCTTTCGTACGAGCAGTACTTC
cdr3_length: 16
v_call: TRBV28
clone_size: NA
d_call: NA
j_call: TRBJ2-7

cdr3_aa: CASSLGPYQETQYF
cdr3_nt: TGTGCCAGCAGCTTAGGTCCGTACCAAGAGACCCAGTACTTC
cdr3_length: 14
v_call: TRBV7-2
clone_size: NA
d_call: NA
j_call: TRBJ2-5

cdr3_aa: CASSHSTSGIYEQYF
cdr3_nt: TGTGCCAGCAGCCACTCAACTAGCGGGATATACGAGCAGTACTTT
cdr3_length: 15
v_call: TRBV5-4
clone_size: NA
d_call: TRBD2
j_call: TRBJ2-7